These T cell receptor beta chains were read from a single sample in a study of read filtering for tumor transcriptome and immune sequencing. TCRdb called the reads again in MiXCR, with one record for every CDR3 protein. The repertoire consists of roughly 46,000 distinct CDR3 sequences, with over 9.5% occurring once and the leading ten covering 13% to 15%. The sample consisted of a population of CD138-negative cells sorted from bone marrow. These receptors all come from a donor over 35 with multiple myeloma. The CDR3 runs from the conserved cysteine through the conserved F or W. The order of the fields is D gene, clone size, V gene, J gene, CDR3 DNA, CDR3 protein. A D gene is named only where the DNA matches it firmly. Clone size is not always given. Where it is, it says once, few, many or a class for expanded clones.

d_call: TRBD2; clone_size: many; v_call: TRBV10-3; j_call: TRBJ2-7; cdr3_nt: TGTGCCATCAGTGAGTCGAGGGCTAGCGGGAGTCCGGAGCAGTACTTC; cdr3_aa: CAISESRASGSPEQYF
d_call: NA; clone_size: many; v_call: TRBV14; j_call: TRBJ2-2; cdr3_nt: TGTGCCAGCAGCCCGAGTGGACCGAGGTTGCTGTTTTTT; cdr3_aa: CASSPSGPRLLFF
d_call: NA; clone_size: many; v_call: TRBV5-6; j_call: TRBJ2-1; cdr3_nt: TGTGCCAGCAGCGTATTCCCCCCAAACCTTCTAGCCTTC; cdr3_aa: CASSVFPPNLLAF
d_call: NA; clone_size: many; v_call: TRBV5-1; j_call: TRBJ2-1; cdr3_nt: TGCGCCAGCAGCTTGGGGGGTCGGGCCAGTGAGCAGTTCTTC; cdr3_aa: CASSLGGRASEQFF
d_call: TRBD1; clone_size: medium-sized; v_call: TRBV18; j_call: TRBJ2-6; cdr3_nt: TGTGCCAGCTCATCCGGGACAGGCGGCCCTGGGGCCAACGTCCTGACTTTC; cdr3_aa: CASSSGTGGPGANVLTF
d_call: TRBD1; clone_size: many; v_call: TRBV29-1; j_call: TRBJ2-5; cdr3_nt: TGCAGCGTCGGGACAGCGGTAAACCAAGAGACCCAGTACTTC; cdr3_aa: CSVGTAVNQETQYF
d_call: TRBD1; clone_size: large; v_call: TRBV11-3; j_call: TRBJ1-5; cdr3_nt: TGTGCCAGCAGCTTAGACAGGGGGAGCAATCAGCCCCAGCATTTT; cdr3_aa: CASSLDRGSNQPQHF
d_call: NA; clone_size: many; v_call: TRBV20-1; j_call: TRBJ2-6; cdr3_nt: TGCAGTGCTAGAGGGGGGGGCAGGGCCCCTGGGGCCAACGTCCTGACTTTC; cdr3_aa: CSARGGGRAPGANVLTF
d_call: NA; clone_size: many; v_call: TRBV7-2; j_call: TRBJ2-3; cdr3_nt: TGTGCCAGCAGCTCCGCCGGGACACTCCTCGGGGCAGATACGCAGTATTTT; cdr3_aa: CASSSAGTLLGADTQYF
d_call: NA; clone_size: few; v_call: TRBV7-6; j_call: TRBJ2-7; cdr3_nt: TGTGCCAGCAGCTCCCACGGGCGGGATTCCCACGAGCAGTACTTC; cdr3_aa: CASSSHGRDSHEQYF
d_call: NA; clone_size: many; v_call: TRBV18; j_call: TRBJ1-4; cdr3_nt: TGTGCCAGCTCACCTAACCGGGACTCCAATGAAAAACTGTTTTTT; cdr3_aa: CASSPNRDSNEKLFF
d_call: TRBD1; clone_size: NA; v_call: TRBV12-3/TRBV12-4; j_call: TRBJ2-5; cdr3_nt: TGTGCCAGCAGTCCCCGGGACAGACAAGAGACCCAGTACTTC; cdr3_aa: CASSPRDRQETQYF
d_call: NA; clone_size: few; v_call: TRBV4-3; j_call: TRBJ2-1; cdr3_nt: TGCGCCAGCAGCCAGACCGTCTACAATGAGCAGTTCTTC; cdr3_aa: CASSQTVYNEQFF
d_call: NA; clone_size: many; v_call: TRBV7-3; j_call: TRBJ2-1; cdr3_nt: TGTGCCAGCAGCCGCCGGGACGGGGAGCAGTTCTTC; cdr3_aa: CASSRRDGEQFF
d_call: NA; clone_size: many; v_call: TRBV29-1; j_call: TRBJ2-7; cdr3_nt: TGCAGCGTATCAAAAGGGGCCGATTATTACGAGCAGTACTTC; cdr3_aa: CSVSKGADYYEQYF
d_call: TRBD2; clone_size: many; v_call: TRBV20-1; j_call: TRBJ2-3; cdr3_nt: TGCAGTGCTAAAGATAGCGGGAGGATGGAGACAGATACGCAGTATTTT; cdr3_aa: CSAKDSGRMETDTQYF
d_call: NA; clone_size: many; v_call: TRBV6-1; j_call: TRBJ1-5; cdr3_nt: TGTGCCAGCAGCGGGGAGGGCCTCAACCGCCCCCAGCATTTT; cdr3_aa: CASSGEGLNRPQHF
d_call: NA; clone_size: many; v_call: TRBV20-1; j_call: TRBJ2-6; cdr3_nt: TGCAGTGTTAGTTCGGGGTCCCTCTCTGGGGCCAACGTCCTGACTTTC; cdr3_aa: CSVSSGSLSGANVLTF
d_call: TRBD2; clone_size: many; v_call: TRBV20-1; j_call: TRBJ2-7; cdr3_nt: TGCAGTGCCAGAGGGACTAGCGGACCCTACGAGCAGTACTTC; cdr3_aa: CSARGTSGPYEQYF
d_call: NA; clone_size: few; v_call: TRBV28; j_call: TRBJ2-2; cdr3_nt: TGTGCCAGCAGCCCCCCTCGAGTCGGGGAGCTGTTTTTT; cdr3_aa: CASSPPRVGELFF
d_call: NA; clone_size: many; v_call: TRBV18; j_call: TRBJ1-1; cdr3_nt: TGTGCCAGCTCACCGAACAGGGCTTCTGAAGCTTTCTTT; cdr3_aa: CASSPNRASEAFF
d_call: TRBD2; clone_size: many; v_call: TRBV24-1; j_call: TRBJ2-1; cdr3_nt: TGTGCCATCACACGGGGGGAGTACAATGAGCAGTTCTTC; cdr3_aa: CAITRGEYNEQFF
d_call: NA; clone_size: many; v_call: TRBV6-5; j_call: TRBJ1-1; cdr3_nt: TGTGCCAGCACAGGTGGATCTGAAGCTTTCTTT; cdr3_aa: CASTGGSEAFF
d_call: NA; clone_size: many; v_call: TRBV28; j_call: TRBJ1-2; cdr3_nt: TGTGCCACAAAACCTACTATAGGCTACACCTTC; cdr3_aa: CATKPTIGYTF
d_call: NA; clone_size: many; v_call: TRBV10-1; j_call: TRBJ2-2; cdr3_nt: TGCGCCAGCAGTGAGTTGCTGGGAGGCACCGGGGAGCTGTTTTTT; cdr3_aa: CASSELLGGTGELFF
d_call: TRBD2; clone_size: many; v_call: TRBV11-2; j_call: TRBJ2-4; cdr3_nt: TGTGCCAGCAGCCCGGGACTAGCGGGAGGGCTTGGAAGCATTCAGTACTTC; cdr3_aa: CASSPGLAGGLGSIQYF
d_call: NA; clone_size: few; v_call: TRBV29-1; j_call: TRBJ2-5; cdr3_nt: TGCAGCGTTGAGTTGGGTAGGGAGACCCAGTACTTC; cdr3_aa: CSVELGRETQYF
d_call: NA; clone_size: NA; v_call: TRBV12-3/TRBV12-4; j_call: TRBJ2-2; cdr3_nt: TGTGCCAGCAGCAAGGTCGGGGGCGCTTCTGGCAGGGAGCTGTTTTTT; cdr3_aa: CASSKVGGASGRELFF
d_call: TRBD2; clone_size: NA; v_call: TRBV11-2; j_call: TRBJ2-2; cdr3_nt: TGTACCAGCAGCGCCTACGCGGCGGGAGGTGGTACCGGGGAGCTGTTTTTT; cdr3_aa: CTSSAYAAGGGTGELFF
d_call: TRBD1; clone_size: many; v_call: TRBV29-1; j_call: TRBJ2-3; cdr3_nt: TGCAGCTATCTAGGAGACAGGGGAACAGATACGCAGTATTTT; cdr3_aa: CSYLGDRGTDTQYF
d_call: TRBD1; clone_size: many; v_call: TRBV6-6; j_call: TRBJ2-5; cdr3_nt: TGTGCCAGCAGTTACCCTGGACAGGGGCAAGAGACCCAGTACTTC; cdr3_aa: CASSYPGQGQETQYF
d_call: NA; clone_size: many; v_call: TRBV6-1; j_call: TRBJ2-4; cdr3_nt: TGTGCCAGCAGTGTATCTTTATCGACGGCGACCAAAAACATTCAGTACTTC; cdr3_aa: CASSVSLSTATKNIQYF
d_call: TRBD1; clone_size: many; v_call: TRBV15; j_call: TRBJ1-4; cdr3_nt: TGTGCCACCAGCATGGGACAGGGAGAGGAAAAACTGTTTTTT; cdr3_aa: CATSMGQGEEKLFF
d_call: NA; clone_size: NA; v_call: TRBV14; j_call: TRBJ1-4; cdr3_nt: TGTGCCAGCAGCCAATCCGCTCCGGGGGGTGGGAAACTGTTTTTT; cdr3_aa: CASSQSAPGGGKLFF
d_call: TRBD2; clone_size: many; v_call: TRBV7-3; j_call: TRBJ2-2; cdr3_nt: TGTGCCAGCAGCGTTCCCAACACTAGCGCTAGCGGGGAGGACACCGGGGAGCTGTTTTTT; cdr3_aa: CASSVPNTSASGEDTGELFF
d_call: TRBD1; clone_size: many; v_call: TRBV7-9; j_call: TRBJ1-1; cdr3_nt: TGTGCCAGCAGCACCTCGGGACAGGGGAACACTGAAGCTTTCTTT; cdr3_aa: CASSTSGQGNTEAFF
d_call: TRBD2; clone_size: many; v_call: TRBV2; j_call: TRBJ2-7; cdr3_nt: TGTGCCAGCAGCTTTTCTAGCGGGGACACGTTCGAGCAGTACTTC; cdr3_aa: CASSFSSGDTFEQYF
d_call: TRBD1; clone_size: many; v_call: TRBV5-4; j_call: TRBJ1-1; cdr3_nt: TGTGCCAGCAGCTTGAAGGGGGCGGCCACTGAAGCTTTCTTT; cdr3_aa: CASSLKGAATEAFF
d_call: NA; clone_size: many; v_call: TRBV7-9; j_call: TRBJ1-1; cdr3_nt: TGTGCCAGCAGTTTCCCAAACACTGAAGCTTTCTTT; cdr3_aa: CASSFPNTEAFF
d_call: TRBD2; clone_size: few; v_call: TRBV7-9; j_call: TRBJ2-1; cdr3_nt: TGTGCCAGCACCTTGGGCGGGAGGAGCAGTGAGCAGTTCTTC; cdr3_aa: CASTLGGRSSEQFF
d_call: NA; clone_size: many; v_call: TRBV5-1; j_call: TRBJ2-3; cdr3_nt: TGCGCCAGCAGCAGCGCGACCACGCAGTATTTT; cdr3_aa: CASSSATTQYF
d_call: NA; clone_size: NA; v_call: TRBV6-1; j_call: TRBJ1-1; cdr3_nt: TGTGCCAGCAGTGAAATGGTAAAGGATGAAGCTTTCTTT; cdr3_aa: CASSEMVKDEAFF
d_call: TRBD2; clone_size: many; v_call: TRBV18; j_call: TRBJ2-1; cdr3_nt: TGTGCCAGCTCACCGGTAGCGGGAGCAAAGAATGAGCAGTTCTTC; cdr3_aa: CASSPVAGAKNEQFF
d_call: TRBD1; clone_size: many; v_call: TRBV19; j_call: TRBJ1-1; cdr3_nt: TGTGCCAGTAGTATTGGCCCGATAAACAGGGGAACGAGGGACACTGAAGCTTTCTTT; cdr3_aa: CASSIGPINRGTRDTEAFF
d_call: NA; clone_size: many; v_call: TRBV7-3; j_call: TRBJ2-1; cdr3_nt: TGTGCCAGCAGCCAAGGGGGGGGTCATGAGCAGTTCTTC; cdr3_aa: CASSQGGGHEQFF
d_call: NA; clone_size: many; v_call: TRBV28; j_call: TRBJ1-1; cdr3_nt: TGTGCCAGCAGACCGAAGACGGGAAGGACAAGGAGGAGCACTGAAGCTTTCTTT; cdr3_aa: CASRPKTGRTRRSTEAFF
d_call: NA; clone_size: many; v_call: TRBV4-1; j_call: TRBJ2-1; cdr3_nt: TGCGCCAGCAGCCAAGTACTTAAGACAGGAAAATACAATGAGCAGTTCTTC; cdr3_aa: CASSQVLKTGKYNEQFF
d_call: NA; clone_size: many; v_call: TRBV18; j_call: TRBJ2-5; cdr3_nt: TGTGCCAGCTCACCGCGAGGGAAGGGACGCATCCAAGAGACCCAGTACTTC; cdr3_aa: CASSPRGKGRIQETQYF
d_call: NA; clone_size: many; v_call: TRBV20-1; j_call: TRBJ1-1; cdr3_nt: TGCAGTGCTAGAGCACAGGGTGTTGACACTGAAGCTTTCTTT; cdr3_aa: CSARAQGVDTEAFF
d_call: NA; clone_size: many; v_call: TRBV12-3/TRBV12-4; j_call: TRBJ2-6; cdr3_nt: TGTGCCAGCACTTTCGGGGGAAGAGGGGCCAACGTCCTGACTTTC; cdr3_aa: CASTFGGRGANVLTF